A selection of T cell receptor beta chains follows, all from one sample in a study of cytomegalovirus exposure and HLA in healthy donors. The assay was immunoSEQ multiplex PCR, and TCRdb's table has in-frame clones only and misses some. The table lists roughly 140,000 clones, roughly 80% of them singletons. The material sequenced was PBMCs. The receptor set was obtained from a woman aged 40 to 55 in good health and CMV-seropositive. Both conserved end residues are part of each CDR3. The order of the fields is clone size, V gene, J gene, D gene, CDR3 protein, CDR3 DNA. D genes are given only for firm matches. Size is omitted from some rows. Given values are once, few, many or a class for expanded clones.

size: .
V: TRBV9
J: TRBJ1-6
D: .
CDR3: CASSPVSGNSPLHF
DNA: TGTGCCAGCAGCCCCGTTTCGGGGAATTCACCCCTCCACTTT

size: .
V: TRBV4-2
J: TRBJ1-4
D: .
CDR3: CASSQDFHLQGGKLFF
DNA: TGTGCCAGCAGCCAAGATTTCCATCTCCAGGGAGGAAAACTGTTTTTT

size: .
V: TRBV18
J: TRBJ2-3
D: TRBD2
CDR3: CASSLTSGSGGTDTQYF
DNA: TGTGCCAGCTCACTTACTAGCGGCAGTGGGGGCACAGATACGCAGTATTTT

size: .
V: TRBV5-4
J: TRBJ1-1
D: TRBD1
CDR3: CASSLDRGNTEAFF
DNA: TGTGCCAGCAGCTTGGACAGGGGGAACACTGAAGCTTTCTTT

size: .
V: TRBV2
J: TRBJ2-7
D: TRBD1
CDR3: CASSEVGGTGSLLYEQYF
DNA: TGTGCCAGCAGTGAAGTTGGAGGGACAGGGTCCCTCCTCTACGAGCAGTACTTC

size: .
V: TRBV7-6
J: TRBJ2-7
D: .
CDR3: CASSSPGGLYEQYF
DNA: TGTGCCAGCAGCTCCCCAGGGGGGCTATACGAGCAGTACTTC

size: .
V: TRBV5-1
J: TRBJ1-6
D: .
CDR3: CASSLNRDGSNNSPLHF
DNA: TGCGCCAGCAGCTTAAATCGAGACGGGTCCAATAATTCACCCCTCCACTTT

size: .
V: TRBV10-3
J: TRBJ2-7
D: .
CDR3: CAIRTGYSYEQYF
DNA: TGTGCCATACGAACAGGGTACTCCTACGAGCAGTACTTC

size: .
V: TRBV5-5
J: TRBJ1-1
D: TRBD1
CDR3: CASSLARQGNTEAFF
DNA: TGTGCCAGCAGCTTGGCGAGACAGGGGAACACTGAAGCTTTCTTT

size: once
V: TRBV6-5
J: TRBJ1-1
D: TRBD1
CDR3: CASRDQGAGTEAFF
DNA: TGTGCCAGCAGGGACCAGGGGGCTGGCACTGAAGCTTTCTTT

size: .
V: TRBV10-3
J: TRBJ2-6
D: TRBD2
CDR3: CASREGRSGANVLTF
DNA: TGTGCCTCCAGGGAGGGTAGATCTGGGGCCAACGTCCTGACTTTC

size: .
V: TRBV5-4
J: TRBJ2-3
D: .
CDR3: CASSLKGQGGDTQYF
DNA: TGTGCCAGCAGCTTGAAAGGGCAGGGGGGCGATACGCAGTATTTT

size: .
V: TRBV5-6
J: TRBJ2-1
D: .
CDR3: CASSLGTITRGEQFF
DNA: TGTGCCAGCAGCTTGGGAACTATCACAAGGGGGGAGCAGTTCTTC

size: .
V: TRBV2
J: TRBJ1-1
D: .
CDR3: CASSEHPMNTEAFF
DNA: TGTGCCAGCAGTGAACACCCTATGAACACTGAAGCTTTCTTT

size: .
V: TRBV28
J: TRBJ1-1
D: .
CDR3: CASSSEGTEAFF
DNA: TGTGCCAGCAGTTCCGAGGGCACTGAAGCTTTCTTT

size: .
V: TRBV1
J: TRBJ2-1
D: .
CDR3: CTSSQVNGEQFF
DNA: TGCACCAGCAGCCAAGTGAACGGTGAGCAGTTCTTC

size: .
V: TRBV28
J: TRBJ1-6
D: .
CDR3: CASEAASSYNSPLHF
DNA: TGTGCCAGCGAGGCAGCCAGCTCCTATAATTCACCCCTCCACTTT

size: .
V: TRBV7-4
J: TRBJ2-5
D: TRBD1
CDR3: CASSLGTCDREQYF
DNA: TGTGCCAGCAGCCTCGGGACCTGCGACAGGGAGCAGTACTTC

size: .
V: TRBV7-2
J: TRBJ2-3
D: .
CDR3: CASSRDFTSTDTQYF
DNA: TGTGCCAGCAGCCGGGACTTTACTAGCACAGATACGCAGTATTTT

size: .
V: TRBV4-1
J: TRBJ2-5
D: TRBD2
CDR3: CASSQDLAGGETQYF
DNA: TGCGCCAGCAGCCAAGATCTAGCGGGGGGGGAGACCCAGTACTTC

size: .
V: TRBV7-2
J: TRBJ1-2
D: .
CDR3: CASSPDRNYGYTF
DNA: TGTGCCAGCAGCCCTGACAGAAACTATGGCTACACCTTC

size: .
V: TRBV11-2
J: TRBJ2-7
D: TRBD2
CDR3: CASSSTDGGAYEQYF
DNA: TGTGCCAGCAGCTCCACCGACGGGGGGGCCTACGAGCAGTACTTC

size: .
V: TRBV7-8
J: TRBJ2-7
D: .
CDR3: CASSWDLGDRDSVTYEQYF
DNA: TGTGCCAGCAGCTGGGACTTAGGGGACCGGGACTCTGTTACGTACGAGCAGTACTTC

size: .
V: TRBV29-1
J: TRBJ2-1
D: TRBD2
CDR3: CSVEGRGRDNEQFF
DNA: TGCAGCGTTGAAGGACGCGGGAGGGACAATGAGCAGTTCTTC

size: .
V: TRBV6-6
J: TRBJ1-1
D: .
CDR3: CASRPMGGNTEAFF
DNA: TGTGCCAGCAGACCCATGGGAGGGAACACTGAAGCTTTCTTT

size: .
V: TRBV15
J: TRBJ2-7
D: .
CDR3: CATSRDKGYEQYF
DNA: TGTGCCACCAGCAGAGATAAGGGGTACGAGCAGTACTTC

size: .
V: TRBV7-3
J: TRBJ2-5
D: .
CDR3: CASSDGHDQTQYF
DNA: TGTGCCAGCAGCGACGGACATGACCAGACCCAGTACTTC

size: once
V: TRBV6-1
J: TRBJ2-7
D: .
CDR3: CASTNTVYEQYF
DNA: TGTGCCAGCACCAACACAGTCTACGAGCAGTACTTC

size: .
V: TRBV27
J: TRBJ2-1
D: TRBD1
CDR3: CASTPLGQGLHEQFF
DNA: TGTGCCAGCACCCCGTTGGGACAGGGTTTACATGAGCAGTTCTTC

size: .
V: TRBV7-2
J: TRBJ2-5
D: TRBD2
CDR3: CASSLIAGAGVGETQYF
DNA: TGTGCCAGCAGCTTAATAGCGGGGGCTGGGGTAGGAGAGACCCAGTACTTC

size: .
V: TRBV5-1
J: TRBJ2-3
D: .
CDR3: CASSIGVQDTQYF
DNA: TGCGCCAGCAGCATCGGAGTTCAGGATACGCAGTATTTT